One sample yielded the 14 T cell receptor beta chains listed below, sequenced in a study of blood T cell repertoires in COVID-19. Assay: immunoSEQ multiplex PCR; the TCRdb copy retains only in-frame clones and omits some. The table has more than 70,000 clones, approximately 92% seen once; the top ten hold 0.7% to 0.9%. The sample was peripheral blood. These receptors were obtained from a woman of 80 years or more with acute or convalescent COVID-19.

The CDR3 here is CASSDYYEQYF. CDR3 DNA: TGCGCCAGCAGCGACTACTACGAGCAGTACTTC. The chain carries TRBV4-1 and TRBJ2-7; D perhaps matches TRBD2 (5 bases). The V and J ends lost 5 bases and 3 bases respectively, with 5 bases between them. Per the germline V gene, CDR1 is MGHRA and CDR2 is YSYEKL. This CDR3 is built from 11 residues.

This clone was observed a few times. CDR3 nucleotides: TGTGCCAGCAGCTTGGGGACAGGGTACTACGAGCAGTACTTC. It yields the protein CASSLGTGYYEQYF. This chain joins TRBV5-6 and TRBJ2-7, with 8 nucleotides matching TRBD1. The V and J ends lost 0 bases and 3 bases, in that order; junction bases with no gene match: 2. The CDR3 runs to 14 residues. From germline, CDR1 is SGHDT and CDR2 YYEEEE.

This chain links TRBV12-3 or TRBV12-4 with TRBJ2-4; 7 bases map to TRBD1. J was trimmed by 9 bases and V by 6 bases; bases with no gene match: 8. The CDR3 loop spans 13 amino acids. This CDR3 is CASRRTGVGIQYF. The CDR3 region has the DNA TGTGCCAGCAGGAGAACAGGGGTGGGCATTCAGTACTTC.

This clone was seen more than once but under ten times. The chain uses TRBV20-1 and TRBJ1-2; 9 nucleotides match TRBD1. Unmatched junction bases numbered 4, after V lost 3 bases and J lost 8 bases. The CDR3 spans 12 residues. The V gene's germline CDR1 is DFQATT and CDR2 SNEGSKA (reference sequence). In nucleotides, the CDR3 is TGCAGTGCTAGTACAGGGGGCGGCGGCTACACCTTC. It encodes CSASTGGGGYTF.

This sequence joins TRBV19 and TRBJ1-1, with D hard to call. The germline gives CDR1 LNHDA, CDR2 SQIVND (reference sequence). V lost 6 bases, J lost 1 base, and 6 bases lay in between. This CDR3 spans 12 amino acids. CDR3: CASRFRNTEAFF. The CDR3 coding sequence is TGTGCCAGTAGGTTTCGGAACACTGAAGCTTTCTTT.

The gene calls are TRBV20-1 and TRBJ1-5; D is ambiguous. This CDR3 comprises 11 residues. Germline lookup yields CDR1 DFQATT and CDR2 SNEGSKA (reference sequence). V lost 5 bases and J lost 6, with 8 bases in between. The CDR3: CSAGQSQPQHF. The CDR3 DNA follows: TGCAGTGCTGGCCAATCTCAGCCCCAGCATTTT.

This chain links TRBV6-5 with TRBJ2-7, with TRBD2 as a possible D gene (5 bases). CDR1 is MNHEY and CDR2 is SVGAGI in the germline V gene. V was cut by 4 bases and J by 3 bases, with 10 bases left in between. The CDR3 has 13 amino acids. This CDR3 is CASSLRGYYEQYF. CDR3 DNA: TGTGCCAGCAGTTTACGGGGATACTACGAGCAGTACTTC.

The chain couples TRBV2 to TRBJ2-5; perhaps TRBD2 as D (7 bases). The CDR3 extends over 14 amino acids. Germline V gene sequence: CDR1 SNHLY, CDR2 FYNNEI. The V end lost 7 bases, the J end lost 2 bases, and 14 bases lay between the germline ends. The CDR3 coding sequence is TGTGCCAGCAAAGGGGGAGCGGGGCAAGAGACCCAGTACTTC. This codes for CASKGGAGQETQYF.

This chain uses TRBV4-2 with TRBJ2-3; D not certain. Trimming cost V 0 bases and J 4 bases, with 8 bases left between them. This CDR3 spans 14 amino acids. The V gene's germline CDR1 is LGHNA and CDR2 YNFKEQ. CDR3 in amino acids: CASSQDNSADTQYF. CDR3 DNA: TGTGCCAGCAGCCAAGATAATTCGGCAGATACGCAGTATTTT.

CDR3 nucleotides: TGCAGCGTTGTACAGGGGGCTATAGGAGAGACCCAGTACTTC. This encodes CSVVQGAIGETQYF. The rearrangement links TRBV29-1 to TRBJ2-5; TRBD1 agrees at 9 bases. CDR1 SQVTM and CDR2 ANQGSEA come from the germline V gene. This CDR3 spans 14 amino acids. Unmatched junction bases numbered 7, after V lost 4 bases and J lost 4 bases.

This clone appeared a few times. The chain employs TRBV28 and TRBJ2-7; TRBD1 agrees at 11 bases. CDR1 and CDR2 from the germline V gene are MDHEN and SYDVKM. The junction had 10 bases not matched to a gene; V was cut back by 5 bases and J by 7 bases. This CDR3 region has 15 residues. The CDR3 reads CASSPSGTGGKEQYF. DNA of the CDR3: TGTGCCAGCAGTCCCTCCGGGACAGGGGGTAAGGAGCAGTACTTC.

This rearrangement joins TRBV19 to TRBJ1-5; a possible D gene is TRBD1 (6 bases). There are 14 residues in the CDR3. Germline V gives CDR1 LNHDA, CDR2 SQIVND (reference sequence). The V end was cut by 6 bases, the J end by 3 bases, with 12 bases between. CDR3 in DNA: TGTGCCAGTAGCAGTACAGGGTTCAATCAGCCCCAGCATTTT. Its protein product is CASSSTGFNQPQHF.

The chain recombines TRBV5-5 with TRBJ1-2; TRBD1 might be the D (6 bases). The CDR3 is made up of 15 amino acids. V was pared by 2 bases and J by 3 bases, with 14 bases between. Germline V gene data show CDR1 as SGHKS and CDR2 as YYEKEE (reference sequence). The CDR3 DNA sequence: TGTGCCAGCAGCTTCCCCCAGGGGAACGACTATGGCTACACCTTC. Encoded protein: CASSFPQGNDYGYTF.

This clone was seen just once. The rearrangement links TRBV5-1 to TRBJ2-5, with 11 bases matching TRBD1. The CDR3 covers 15 residues. Germline V gene lookup returns CDR1 SGHRS and CDR2 YFSETQ. V shed 4 bases and J 4 bases; nucleotides not matched to a gene: 6. CDR3 coding DNA: TGCGCCAGCAGCCGCCCGGGACAGGGGGGAGAGACCCAGTACTTC. It encodes CASSRPGQGGETQYF. Using reference TRBV5-1 and TRBJ2-5 for the parts outside the CDR3, the full variable domain is KAGVTQTPRYLIKTRGQQVTLSCSPISGHRSVSWYQQTPGQGLQFLFEYFSETQRNKGNFPGRFSGRQFSNSRSEMNVSTLELGDSALYLCASSRPGQGGETQYFGPGTRLLVL.